The 20 T cell receptor beta chains presented below share a single source sample, sequenced in a study of T cell responses to AZD1222 COVID-19 vaccine. Only in-frame clones appear in the TCRdb table, and some are missing; sequencing was by immunoSEQ multiplex PCR. The sample has approximately 110,000 clones; about 92% are singletons. This material consisted of peripheral blood, taken on day 0 of AZD1222 vaccination. The source of these receptors is an adult in good health.

The chain carries TRBV7-2 and TRBJ2-7; D perhaps matches TRBD1 (7 bases). This CDR3 is 13 amino acids long. In germline, CDR1 is SGHTA, CDR2 FQGNSA. Trimming removed 6 bases from V and 7 bases from J, with 16 bases in between. The CDR3 protein is CASSSRGVVEQYF. CDR3 nucleotides: TGTGCCAGCAGTTCCAGGGGGGTAGTGGAGCAGTACTTC.

The V and J genes are TRBV6-1 and TRBJ2-7; a possible D gene is TRBD2 (5 bases). Germline CDR1 reads MNHNS; CDR2 reads SASEGT. The CDR3 totals 15 residues. Trimming shortened V by 0 bases and J by 1 base, and 10 bases separated the two germline ends. The CDR3 loop reads CASSEAFGSSYEQYF. The CDR3 DNA follows: TGTGCCAGCAGTGAAGCCTTTGGGAGTTCCTACGAGCAGTACTTC.

The V and J genes are TRBV5-5 and TRBJ1-5; D gene uncertain. The CDR3 totals 13 residues. From germline, CDR1 is SGHKS and CDR2 YYEKEE (reference sequence). Trimming took off 0 bases at V and 7 bases at J, with 8 bases between the two ends. The CDR3 DNA sequence: TGTGCCAGCAGCTTGGGGTCCGGACAGCCCCAGCATTTT. It specifies CASSLGSGQPQHF.

The V gene is TRBV7-3, the J gene TRBJ2-2; tentatively, D is TRBD1 (6 bases). This CDR3 has 17 amino acids. Trimming cost V 5 bases and J 6 bases, with 22 bases left between them. In germline, CDR1 is SGHTA, CDR2 FQGTGA. As DNA, the CDR3 is TGTGCCAGCAGCCCTAAGGGGGATCCGGTCGGCTCCGGGGAGCTGTTTTTT. Its translation is CASSPKGDPVGSGELFF.

The gene calls are TRBV3-1 (or the pseudogene TRBV3-2) and TRBJ2-1; D might be TRBD2 (6 bases). V dropped 1 base and J dropped 4 bases, with 8 bases sitting between them. CDR3 size: 14 residues. CDR1 is LGHDT and CDR2 is YNNKEL in the germline V gene (reference sequence). CDR3 sequence: CASSQGGLYNEQFF. The CDR3 DNA reads as TGTGCCAGCAGCCAAGGGGGACTGTACAATGAGCAGTTCTTC.

J is TRBJ2-7 and V is TRBV27, with a possible D match to TRBD1 (6 bases). The CDR3 has 13 residues. Germline V lookup: CDR1 MNHEY, CDR2 SMNVEV (reference sequence). Trimming pared 6 bases from V and 5 bases from J, leaving 14 bases between. CDR3 residues: CASRGRGSDEQYF. The CDR3 DNA reads TGTGCCAGCAGAGGTAGGGGGAGCGACGAGCAGTACTTC.

This clone showed up just a few times. The chain uses TRBV18 and TRBJ1-3, with 7 bases lining up with TRBD1. V shed 3 bases and J 0 bases; nucleotides not matched to a gene: 8. CDR1 KGHSH and CDR2 LQKENI come from the germline V gene. The CDR3 length is 17 residues. CDR3 bases: TGTGCCAGCTCACCTCCTTCTGGGACAGTCTCTGGAAACACCATATATTTT. Translating it yields CASSPPSGTVSGNTIYF.

This chain links TRBV5-6 with TRBJ1-2; D is perhaps TRBD1 (5 bases). Trimming took 4 bases from V and 7 from J, leaving 23 bases between them. Germline V CDR1 and CDR2: SGHDT, YYEEEE. CDR3 size: 16 residues. CDR3 DNA sequence: TGTGCCAGCAGCCCCTCTGAGGGGCTAGTTACGGGTGGCTACACCTTC. Translating gives CASSPSEGLVTGGYTF.

Written as DNA, the CDR3 is TGCGCCAGCAGCTCAGCGGGGCCCCCCTACGAGCAGTACTTC. Translation gives CASSSAGPPYEQYF. The V gene is TRBV5-1, the J gene TRBJ2-7; 7 nucleotides line up with TRBD2. This CDR3 has 14 amino acids. V shed 3 bases and J 2 bases; nucleotides not matched to a gene: 5. Germline loops: CDR1 SGHRS, CDR2 YFSETQ.

The chain couples TRBV12-3 or TRBV12-4 to TRBJ2-3; the match to TRBD2 covers 7 bases. V dropped 6 bases and J dropped 7; count of bases not matched to a gene: 7. The CDR3 totals 13 residues. The CDR3 region has the DNA TGTGCCAGCAGCTCCGGACTAGGCAATACGCAGTATTTT. Its protein product is CASSSGLGNTQYF.

V usage is TRBV3-1 (or the pseudogene TRBV3-2) and J usage is TRBJ2-2; D remains ambiguous. With 3 bases removed from V and 1 base from J, the gap between germline ends came to 9 bases. Germline-derived CDR1 and CDR2 are LGHDT and YNNKEL (reference sequence). The length of the CDR3 is 15 residues. CDR3 DNA sequence: TGTGCCAGCAGCCAGTGGACCAAGAACACCGGGGAGCTGTTTTTT. Its translation: CASSQWTKNTGELFF.

V and J are TRBV20-1 and TRBJ2-1; D is undetermined. The CDR3 length is 10 residues. In germline, CDR1 is DFQATT, CDR2 SNEGSKA (reference sequence). Trimming took off 7 bases at V and 6 bases at J, with 7 bases between the two ends. The CDR3 DNA reads as TGCAGTGTCTACCGCAATGAGCAGTTCTTC. Encoded protein: CSVYRNEQFF.

This chain links TRBV28 with TRBJ2-7; 7 bases fit TRBD1. The germline gives CDR1 MDHEN, CDR2 SYDVKM. The CDR3 is made up of 16 amino acids. The junction had 13 bases not matched to a gene; V was cut back by 4 bases and J by 4 bases. The CDR3 reads CASSSGQLKVLYEQYF. The CDR3 region has the DNA TGTGCCAGCAGTTCGGGACAGTTGAAGGTCCTATACGAGCAGTACTTC. The variable domain in full, completed from reference TRBV28 and TRBJ2-7, reads DVKVTQSSRYLVKRTGEKVFLECVQDMDHENMFWYRQDPGLGLRLIYFSYDVKMKEKGDIPEGYSVSREKKERFSLILESASTNQTSMYLCASSSGQLKVLYEQYFGPGTRLTVT.

V is TRBV11-3 and J is TRBJ2-1; 8 bases are shared with TRBD2. Germline loops: CDR1 SGHNT, CDR2 YENEEA. CDR3 length: 14 amino acids. Losses at the gene ends were 5 bases for V and 9 bases for J; bases not matched to a gene: 9. Here the CDR3 reads CASSQPGTSSEQFF. For the CDR3, the DNA is TGTGCCAGCAGCCAACCCGGGACTAGTAGTGAGCAGTTCTTC.

The V and J genes are TRBV5-1 and TRBJ2-1; 8 bases match TRBD2. Germline CDR1 and CDR2: SGHRS and YFSETQ. Germline trimming cut 3 bases from V and 5 bases from J; bases unmatched to any gene: 7. This CDR3 contains 15 residues. CDR3 region: CASSSQPRGDNEQFF. The CDR3 nucleotides read TGCGCCAGCAGCTCTCAACCGCGGGGGGACAATGAGCAGTTCTTC.

The CDR3 DNA reads as TGTGCCAGCAGCTTAGATTCCGAGAACACTGAAGCTTTCTTT. Its protein product is CASSLDSENTEAFF. The chain combines TRBV11-3 with TRBJ1-1, with D uncertain. CDR3 length equals 14 residues. CDR1 is SGHNT and CDR2 is YENEEA in the germline V gene. Trimming left V 0 bases short and J 1 base short, with 6 bases between.

The chain has TRBV4-2 and TRBJ2-5; 11 positions match TRBD2. The CDR3 sequence is 16 residues long. With V trimmed by 3 bases and J by 3 bases, 6 bases remained unmatched. The V gene's germline CDR1 is LGHNA and CDR2 YNFKEQ. CDR3 sequence (DNA): TGTGCCAGCAGCCAGACTAGCGGGACCCCCAAAGAGACCCAGTACTTC. Amino acids: CASSQTSGTPKETQYF.

This chain joins TRBV28 and TRBJ1-2; possibly TRBD1 for D (5 bases). Trimming pared 1 base from V and 2 bases from J, leaving 14 bases between. CDR3 length: 16 amino acids. The V gene's germline CDR1 is MDHEN and CDR2 SYDVKM. CDR3 loop: CASSLLIGAGNYGYTF. The CDR3 DNA reads as TGTGCCAGCAGTTTATTAATCGGGGCGGGGAACTATGGCTACACCTTC.

The chain employs TRBV15 and TRBJ1-5; unclear D gene. CDR3 size: 14 residues. In germline, CDR1 is LNHNV, CDR2 YYDKDF (reference sequence). V lost 3 bases to trimming and J lost 0 bases, with 6 bases between them. CDR3 nucleotides: TGTGCCACCAGCAGGGACTCTAGCAATCAGCCCCAGCATTTT. Its protein is CATSRDSSNQPQHF.

The chain couples TRBV10-3 to TRBJ2-1, with 8 nucleotides matching TRBD2. The V and J ends lost 3 bases and 1 base, in that order; junction bases with no gene match: 8. Germline CDR1 is ENHRY and CDR2 is SYGVKD. This CDR3 spans 17 amino acids. Here the CDR3 DNA reads TGTGCCATCAGTGACCAGTCATCGGGGGGGTCCTACAATGAGCAGTTCTTC. It translates to CAISDQSSGGSYNEQFF.